Following are 27 T cell receptor beta chains from one sample sequenced in a study of early T cells in non-severe SARS-CoV-2 infection. TCRdb re-called the 5' RACE reads with MiXCR, one entry per CDR3 protein. The sample contains more than 85,000 distinct CDR3 sequences, approximately 17% of which appear only once. The sample here was whole blood, taken at baseline. The origin of the receptors is an adult who was a healthcare worker with PCR-confirmed SARS-CoV-2 infection or an uninfected control (not recorded which).

CDR3 bases: TGTGCCAGCAGTTTAGGGTACAGGGGCTACGAGCAGTACTTC. Protein product: CASSLGYRGYEQYF. V and J are TRBV28 and TRBJ2-7; 7 positions match TRBD1. With V trimmed by 2 bases and J by 3 bases, 4 bases remained unmatched. The CDR3 has 14 amino acids. Germline V gene data show CDR1 as MDHEN and CDR2 as SYDVKM.

The chain is built from TRBV29-1 and TRBJ2-7; 8 positions match TRBD2. Looked up from germline, CDR1 is SQVTM and CDR2 is ANQGSEA. The CDR3 is 14 amino acids. With V trimmed by 4 bases and J by 5 bases, 10 bases remained unmatched. DNA of the CDR3: TGCAGCGTTGGGGGAGCGGGAGTTTACCACGAGCAGTACTTC. Encoded protein: CSVGGAGVYHEQYF.

The CDR3: CASSSGRQYQETQYF. The CDR3 bases are TGTGCCAGCAGTTCGGGACGGCAGTACCAAGAGACCCAGTACTTC. The chain is built from TRBV7-9 and TRBJ2-5; D is possibly TRBD1 or TRBD2 (5 bases each). V was cut by 6 bases and J by 0 bases, with 14 bases left in between. CDR1 is SEHNR, CDR2 FQNEAQ, per germline (reference sequence). CDR3 size: 15 residues.

This clonotype appeared many times. This chain joins TRBV29-1 and TRBJ2-5; 7 nucleotides match TRBD2. The CDR3 runs to 16 residues. Germline-derived CDR1 and CDR2 are SQVTM and ANQGSEA. J was trimmed by 5 bases and V by 5 bases; bases with no gene match: 17. CDR3 loop: CSVLKNPGGSGETQYF. The CDR3 DNA sequence: TGCAGCGTTCTGAAGAACCCAGGCGGGAGCGGGGAGACCCAGTACTTC.

This chain uses TRBV9 with TRBJ2-7, with 9 bases lining up with TRBD1. The V and J ends lost 1 base and 4 bases, in that order; junction bases with no gene match: 6. Germline V gene sequence: CDR1 SGDLS, CDR2 YYNGEE. The CDR3 length is 15 residues. CDR3 bases: TGTGCCAGCAGCGTAAGACCCGGACAGGGGTACGAGCAGTACTTC. It encodes CASSVRPGQGYEQYF.

This clonotype turned up a few times. This chain joins TRBV13 and TRBJ2-1, with TRBD2 matching 12 bases. The CDR3 contains 18 residues. Germline CDR1 reads PRHDT; CDR2 reads FYEKMQ (reference sequence). The junction had 9 bases not matched to a gene; V was cut back by 5 bases and J by 1 base. The CDR3 DNA reads as TGTGCCAGCAGCCCCAAGGGACTAGCGGGTCCATCCTACAATGAGCAGTTCTTC. It specifies CASSPKGLAGPSYNEQFF.

This clonotype was seen only a few times. The chain couples TRBV5-1 to TRBJ2-5; D gene uncertain. V lost 1 base and J lost 5, with 12 bases in between. CDR1 and CDR2 from the germline V gene are SGHRS and YFSETQ. The CDR3 runs to 14 residues. CDR3 in amino acids: CASSLTNTEETQYF. Here the CDR3 DNA reads TGCGCCAGCAGCTTGACGAATACGGAGGAGACCCAGTACTTC.

This clonotype was picked up many times. The chain has TRBV20-1 and TRBJ1-1; D is uncertain. Germline V gene sequence: CDR1 DFQATT, CDR2 SNEGSKA (reference sequence). Deletions cut 4 bases from V and 0 bases from J, with 9 bases between. This CDR3 has 13 amino acids. The CDR3 DNA sequence: TGCAGTGCTACCTTACAGATGAACACTGAAGCTTTCTTT. Translated: CSATLQMNTEAFF.

The table lists this clonotype with a few counts. V is TRBV5-6 and J is TRBJ2-1, with 8 bases matching TRBD2. This CDR3 is built from 19 residues. Losses at the gene ends were 0 bases for V and 5 bases for J; bases not matched to a gene: 16. In germline, CDR1 is SGHDT, CDR2 YYEEEE. The DNA of the CDR3 is TGTGCCAGCAGCTTGGCGGGCCTAGCGGGCTCCGGCCAAGACAATGAGCAGTTCTTC. Amino acids: CASSLAGLAGSGQDNEQFF.

This clonotype was observed a handful of times. The rearrangement links TRBV10-2 to TRBJ2-1; 8 nucleotides align to TRBD2. J was trimmed by 1 base and V by 5 bases; bases with no gene match: 4. Germline CDR1 and CDR2: WSHSY and SAAADI. The CDR3 length is 15 residues. The CDR3 region is CASSPGRGSYNEQFF. In DNA form, the CDR3 reads TGCGCCAGCAGTCCCGGGAGGGGGTCCTACAATGAGCAGTTCTTC.

This chain joins TRBV5-1 and TRBJ2-7, with 10 bases that match TRBD1. This CDR3 has 15 amino acids. The junction had 9 bases not matched to a gene; V was cut back by 4 bases and J by 5 bases. Germline V lookup: CDR1 SGHRS, CDR2 YFSETQ. The CDR3 DNA reads as TGCGCCAGCAGCCCCTCCGGGACAGGGGTCCACGAGCAGTACTTC. It specifies CASSPSGTGVHEQYF.

The sample holds a few counts of this clonotype. The genes are TRBV28 and TRBJ2-5, with TRBD1 matching 7 bases. V was pared by 6 bases and J by 2 bases, with 12 bases of the junction left unmatched. Germline V gene lookup returns CDR1 MDHEN and CDR2 SYDVKM. The CDR3 length is 16 residues. Here the CDR3 DNA reads TGTGCCAGCAGAGCAGCGATCAGGGGGATGCAAGAGACCCAGTACTTC. Protein sequence: CASRAAIRGMQETQYF.

This clonotype has only a few counts. V usage is TRBV29-1 and J usage is TRBJ2-2, with a possible D match to TRBD2 (6 bases). V was shortened by 7 bases and J by 5 bases, with 11 bases between the two germline ends. The CDR3 runs to 12 residues. CDR1 is SQVTM, CDR2 ANQGSEA, per germline. The CDR3 nucleotides read TGCAGCGCCCCGACTAGTACCGGGGAGCTGTTTTTT. It translates to CSAPTSTGELFF.

This clonotype was picked up many times. J is TRBJ1-3 and V is TRBV9; TRBD1 is a possible D gene (5 bases). There are 14 residues in the CDR3. Germline V CDR1 and CDR2: SGDLS, YYNGEE. V shed 1 base and J shed 6 bases, with 11 bases lying between them. The CDR3, as DNA: TGTGCCAGCAGCGTATGGGGGGAGGAAAACACCATATATTTT. This encodes CASSVWGEENTIYF.

With regard to this clonotype: A much larger clone differs from this one at a single base, so this may be a read error. V and J are TRBV2 and TRBJ2-5, with D unresolved. Germline CDR1 reads SNHLY; CDR2 reads FYNNEI. The CDR3 loop spans 13 amino acids. The CDR3 region is CASSAQYQETQCF. In DNA, the CDR3 is TGTGCCAGCAGTGCTCAGTACCAAGAGACCCAGTGCTTC.

This clonotype was observed a handful of times. This rearrangement joins TRBV10-1 to TRBJ2-3; D might be TRBD1 (7 bases). Per the germline V gene, CDR1 is WNHNN and CDR2 is SYGVQD (reference sequence). The CDR3 contains 17 residues. Trimming removed 6 bases at V and 11 bases at J, with 30 bases between. This CDR3 is CASSERGLRDSAYRQYF. CDR3 nucleotides: TGCGCCAGCAGCGAGAGGGGACTCCGGGACAGTGCCTATAGGCAGTATTTT.

Turning to this clonotype: The germline gene is not matched at one end of the junction; a read error may be the cause. The rearrangement links TRBV11-2 to TRBJ1-2; D gene ambiguous. Germline CDR1 is SGHAT and CDR2 is FQNNGV. This CDR3 is built from 16 residues. The CDR3 is CASSSPHRRGNFGYTF. The CDR3 DNA follows: TGTGCCAGCAGCTCCCCACACCGGCGGGGTAACTTTGGCTACACCTTC.

This clonotype was counted between two and nine times. V usage is TRBV6-1 and J usage is TRBJ2-7; 10 nucleotides agree with TRBD2. Per the germline V gene, CDR1 is MNHNS and CDR2 is SASEGT. V lost 2 bases to trimming and J lost 0 bases; unmatched junction nucleotides: 7. This CDR3 is 17 amino acids long. The CDR3 nucleotides read TGTGCCAGCAGTGAATGGAGACTAGCGGGTCTCTCCTACGAGCAGTACTTC. This gives the protein CASSEWRLAGLSYEQYF.

The chain links TRBV12-3 or TRBV12-4 to TRBJ2-7; D remains ambiguous. This CDR3 has 11 amino acids. Between the trimmed V and J ends, which lost 4 bases and 6 bases, there was a span of 7 bases. CDR3 coding DNA: TGTGCCAGCAGTTCAAGACTCGAGCAGTACTTC. The encoded protein is CASSSRLEQYF.

There are a few counts of this clonotype. The V gene is TRBV12-3 or TRBV12-4, the J gene TRBJ2-2, with 9 nucleotides matching TRBD2. The length of the CDR3 is 16 residues. Germline trimming cut 3 bases from V and 1 base from J; bases unmatched to any gene: 3. The CDR3 DNA reads TGTGCCAGCAGTTTTTCGACTAGCGGGAACACCGGGGAGCTGTTTTTT. Protein: CASSFSTSGNTGELFF.

In this sample, this clonotype turned up a few times. The chain employs TRBV7-8 and TRBJ2-7; D is possibly TRBD2 (5 bases). The germline V gene encodes CDR1 SGHVS and CDR2 FQNEAQ. The CDR3 is made up of 14 amino acids. The V end lost 3 bases, the J end lost 5 bases, and 14 bases lay between the germline ends. CDR3 protein: CASSFLGGFDEQYF. DNA for the CDR3: TGTGCCAGCAGCTTCCTTGGCGGGTTCGACGAGCAGTACTTC.

The V call is TRBV7-9, the J call TRBJ1-2; 8 bases agree with TRBD1. This CDR3 has 14 residues. Trimming took 3 bases from V and 3 from J; bases not matched to a gene: 3. Germline loops: CDR1 SEHNR, CDR2 FQNEAQ (reference sequence). DNA of the CDR3: TGTGCCAGCAGCTTCCAGGGGGCCGACTATGGCTACACCTTC. Residues: CASSFQGADYGYTF.

This clonotype was counted only a few times. The V gene is TRBV12-3 or TRBV12-4, the J gene TRBJ1-1, with 7 bases that match TRBD1. This CDR3 has 11 residues. V lost 6 bases and J lost 10; bases outside the gene matches: 5. The DNA of the CDR3 is TGTGCCAGCAGAACAACAGGGGTAGCTTTCTTT. It codes for CASRTTGVAFF.

V usage is TRBV7-2 and J usage is TRBJ2-2; D call uncertain. Germline V lookup: CDR1 SGHTA, CDR2 FQGNSA. V was shortened by 0 bases and J by 6 bases, with 5 bases between the two germline ends. The CDR3 totals 13 residues. In nucleotides, the CDR3 is TGTGCCAGCAGCTTAGCGTGGGCCGGGGAGCTGTTTTTT. As protein: CASSLAWAGELFF.

V usage is TRBV27 and J usage is TRBJ2-3, with 10 bases identical to TRBD2. The J segment lost 1 base and the V segment lost 7 bases, leaving 5 bases of the junction unmatched. Germline CDR1 is MNHEY and CDR2 is SMNVEV (reference sequence). This CDR3 has 15 amino acids. Written as DNA, the CDR3 is TGTGCCAGCACTAACCTAGCGGGAGGCACAGATACGCAGTATTTT. The encoded protein is CASTNLAGGTDTQYF.

This clonotype was found a few times. J is TRBJ2-5 and V is TRBV5-4, with TRBD1 matching 7 bases. Losses at the gene ends were 4 bases for V and 2 bases for J; bases not matched to a gene: 2. The CDR3 consists of 13 residues. Germline V gene sequence: CDR1 SGHNT, CDR2 YYREEE (reference sequence). CDR3 region: CASSQGQQETQYF. CDR3 DNA: TGTGCCAGCAGCCAGGGACAGCAAGAGACCCAGTACTTC.

The chain joins TRBV6-5 to TRBJ2-1; D possibly uses TRBD1 or TRBD2 (5 bases each). This CDR3 has 14 residues. V lost 7 bases to trimming and J lost 8 bases, with 18 bases between them. Per germline, CDR1 MNHEY and CDR2 SVGAGI. The CDR3: CASTPGRARDEQFF. CDR3 sequence (DNA): TGTGCCAGCACCCCGGGACGGGCTAGGGATGAGCAGTTCTTC.